The clone carrying this TCR beta chain has only a few counts. The sample is drawn from a study of regulatory T cells in long-lasting Graves disease. Described time point: newly diagnosed GD, antithyroid drugs for less than 3 months. Extracted RNA from PBMCs served as the source of the TCR library. Sequencing libraries for TCR beta were prepared with iRepertoire HTBI primers and Arm-PCR of CDR3 regions. TCRdb independently ran MiXCR on the multiplex PCR reads; one entry per CDR3 protein. The top ten hold 8.5% to 10% of the sample, which has about 540,000 distinct CDR3 sequences, roughly 13% seen once. Germline CDR1 and CDR2: SQVTM and ANQGSEA. The CDR3 has 16 amino acids. The V end was cut by 7 bases, the J end by 0 bases, with 22 bases between. The same specimen was also included in a second study, on T cells in Graves' hyperthyroidism and ophthalmopathy. That source adds: Diagnoses rested on clinical symptoms, serum thyroxine and TRAb, thyroid ultrasound and orbital computed tomography. HTBI primers were employed in a first-round RT-PCR of the TCR CDR3.

The clonotype was recovered from a man under 40 with Graves disease. The chain couples TRBV29-1 to TRBJ2-7; tentative D call: TRBD2 (6 bases). The sequencing here drew on peripheral blood mononuclear cells (PBMCs), taken at new diagnosis, from a patient treated with antithyroid drugs. The CDR3 loop reads CSATGRDFSGSYEQYF. CDR3 DNA: TGCAGCGCTACTGGGCGGGATTTTAGTGGCTCCTACGAGCAGTACTTC.